Sequencing of this TCR beta chain was carried out in a study of blood T cell repertoires in COVID-19. Study-wide context: Samples of COVID-19 (acute and convalescent) were obtained from the United States, Italy and Spain.

Libraries were prepared by immunoSEQ multiplex PCR; TCRdb keeps only in-frame clonotypes and omits some of them. The top ten hold around 20% of the sample, which has approximately 36,000 clones, 75% to 90% seen once. V lost 9 bases and J lost 2, with 14 bases in between. Looked up from germline, CDR1 is KGHDR and CDR2 is SFDVKD. This CDR3 spans 14 amino acids. V usage is TRBV24-1 and J usage is TRBJ2-3; a weak D match, TRBD2 (7 bases). Source material: peripheral blood. This TCR was sampled from a man between 60 and 75 years old with acute or convalescent COVID-19. Written as DNA, the CDR3 is TGTGCCACCTCGGGGGGCCATTTCACAGATACGCAGTATTTT. Translated: CATSGGHFTDTQYF.